These 18 T cell receptor beta chains share one sample of origin, sequenced in a study of T cells after yellow fever vaccination. Each CDR3 protein is one row after TCRdb ran MiXCR on the 5' RACE reads. The data show 400,000 or so distinct CDR3 sequences, more than 5.5% seen once. The source was PBMCs, collected 5 days after the yellow fever booster vaccination. The origin of the receptors is a man aged 25-45 years who received the YFV17D yellow fever vaccine.

Of note for this clonotype: One end of the junction is discordant with germline, which a read error may explain. This chain links TRBV6-2 or TRBV6-3 with TRBJ2-4, with a weak D call TRBD1 (6 bases). Germline V gives CDR1 MNHEY, CDR2 SVGEGT. This CDR3 is 12 amino acids long. CDR3 nucleotide sequence: TGTGCCAGCAGTTCTTTTATAGCCTCGAGGGGGTTC. Protein sequence: CASSSFIASRGF.

This clonotype was observed many times. The V gene is TRBV18, the J gene TRBJ2-5; 7 bases fit TRBD2. J gave up 4 bases and V 2 bases, and 4 bases lay outside the gene matches. Germline V lookup: CDR1 KGHSH, CDR2 LQKENI. This CDR3 has 14 residues. The CDR3 DNA is TGTGCCAGCTCACCATCGACGGGAGGAGAGACCCAGTACTTC. It yields the protein CASSPSTGGETQYF.

This clonotype was seen a few times. The V call is TRBV7-3, the J call TRBJ2-3; 7 bases match TRBD2. Per germline, CDR1 SGHTA and CDR2 FQGTGA. The trim removed 3 bases at V and 6 bases at J, leaving 6 bases unmatched. The CDR3 is made up of 14 amino acids. This chain's CDR3 is CASSFGGRVDTQYF. Written as DNA, the CDR3 is TGTGCCAGCAGCTTCGGCGGGAGAGTCGATACGCAGTATTTT.

The table lists this clonotype with many counts. The V gene is TRBV18, the J gene TRBJ2-5; 9 positions agree with TRBD1. The CDR3 contains 15 residues. Germline loops: CDR1 KGHSH, CDR2 LQKENI. Germline trimming cut 4 bases from V and 5 bases from J; bases unmatched to any gene: 8. Here the CDR3 reads CASSRDRAPTETQYF. The CDR3 region has the DNA TGTGCCAGCTCACGGGACAGGGCCCCGACGGAGACCCAGTACTTC.

The chain has TRBV12-3 or TRBV12-4 and TRBJ2-2; D gene ambiguous. The CDR3 loop spans 14 amino acids. V gave up 2 bases and J gave up 1 base, with 5 bases separating them. The CDR3 loop is CASSLNGNTGELFF. CDR3 DNA: TGTGCCAGCAGTTTAAACGGGAACACCGGGGAGCTGTTTTTT.

The chain combines TRBV7-9 with TRBJ1-6; maybe TRBD1 (5 bases). Germline CDR1 is SEHNR and CDR2 is FQNEAQ (reference sequence). V lost 2 bases to trimming and J lost 11 bases, with 19 bases between them. This CDR3 has 16 amino acids. This chain's CDR3 is CASSLYGAGGRTPLHF. The CDR3 DNA reads TGTGCCAGCAGCTTATACGGGGCGGGCGGACGGACACCCCTCCACTTT.

This clonotype was detected ten times or more. The CDR3 spells CASSPGRPPYEQYF. In nucleotides, the CDR3 is TGCGCCAGCAGCCCTGGGAGGCCCCCCTACGAGCAGTACTTC. This chain joins TRBV5-1 and TRBJ2-7, with TRBD2 as a possible D gene (6 bases). Looked up from germline, CDR1 is SGHRS and CDR2 is YFSETQ. V was trimmed by 4 bases and J by 2 bases, leaving 13 bases between them. The CDR3 runs 14 residues.

This clonotype was observed at least ten times. This chain connects TRBV4-3 to TRBJ2-3, with TRBD1 identical over 9 bases. CDR3 length: 19 amino acids. CDR1 and CDR2 from the germline V gene are LGHNA and YSLEER. J was trimmed by 0 bases and V by 3 bases; bases with no gene match: 13. DNA of the CDR3: TGCGCCAGCAGCCAGACAGGGGGTTTCGCCTGGACTAGCACAGATACGCAGTATTTT. This translates into CASSQTGGFAWTSTDTQYF.

CDR3 sequence reads: CSANSAIQGSYNSPLHF. The CDR3, as DNA: TGCAGTGCTAACTCAGCGATCCAGGGGTCCTATAATTCACCCCTCCACTTT. The chain combines TRBV20-1 with TRBJ1-6; tentative D call: TRBD1 (6 bases). V was cut by 4 bases and J by 1 base, with 17 bases left in between. The CDR3 runs 17 residues. Germline V gives CDR1 DFQATT, CDR2 SNEGSKA (reference sequence).

The rearrangement joins TRBV30 to TRBJ1-3; D unresolved. CDR1 is GTSNPN, CDR2 SVGIG, per germline (reference sequence). The ends were cut back, 2 bases at V and 3 bases at J, with 8 bases in the middle. The CDR3 loop spans 13 amino acids. The CDR3: CAWSSARGNTIYF. In DNA, the CDR3 is TGTGCCTGGAGTTCGGCCCGTGGAAACACCATATATTTT.

This clonotype was recorded at least ten times. This chain joins TRBV18 and TRBJ1-2; no clear D. This CDR3 comprises 14 residues. The V gene's germline CDR1 is KGHSH and CDR2 LQKENI. The V end was cut by 2 bases, the J end by 2 bases, with 9 bases between. The CDR3 bases are TGTGCCAGCTCACCAGTGTCAGAGAACTATGGCTACACCTTC. This sequence encodes CASSPVSENYGYTF.

This clonotype was counted only a few times. The genes are TRBV29-1 and TRBJ2-5; 7 nucleotides line up with TRBD2. Per the germline V gene, CDR1 is SQVTM and CDR2 is ANQGSEA. CDR3 length: 12 residues. V trimming: 4 bases; J trimming: 14 bases; junction bases outside the gene matches: 13. CDR3 sequence (DNA): TGCAGCGTTGTTAGGGGAGGGCAGAGAGTTTACTTC. Protein product: CSVVRGGQRVYF.

This clonotype has just a few counts. The chain is built from TRBV5-1 and TRBJ2-5; TRBD2 agrees at 7 bases. The CDR3 is made up of 16 amino acids. From germline, CDR1 is SGHRS and CDR2 YFSETQ. Unmatched junction bases numbered 14, after V lost 4 bases and J lost 5 bases. The chain's CDR3 is CASSQLARSSPETQYF. The CDR3 bases are TGCGCCAGCAGCCAACTAGCGCGATCTTCCCCGGAGACCCAGTACTTC.

This clonotype has only a few counts. V is TRBV5-1 and J is TRBJ2-2; D not certain. CDR1 and CDR2 (germline): SGHRS, YFSETQ. Trimming removed 4 bases from V and 7 bases from J, with 8 bases in between. The CDR3 covers 12 residues. For the CDR3, the DNA is TGCGCCAGCAGCCCCCGCCTCGGGGAGCTGTTTTTT. Protein sequence: CASSPRLGELFF.

This clonotype was detected a few times. V and J are TRBV7-2 and TRBJ2-5, with TRBD2 matching 8 bases. Germline V lookup: CDR1 SGHTA, CDR2 FQGNSA. V trimming: 6 bases; J trimming: 5 bases; junction bases outside the gene matches: 5. The CDR3 has 13 residues. The CDR3 protein is CASRWASGETQYF. In DNA, the CDR3 is TGTGCCAGCAGGTGGGCTAGCGGGGAGACCCAGTACTTC. Together with reference TRBV7-2 and TRBJ2-5, the CDR3 gives the full variable domain: GAGVSQSPSNKVTEKGKDVELRCDPISGHTALYWYRQSLGQGLEFLIYFQGNSAPDKSGLPSDRFSAERTGGSVSTLTIQRTQQEDSAVYLCASRWASGETQYFGPGTRLLVL.

The chain combines TRBV7-9 with TRBJ2-2; 8 nucleotides line up with TRBD1. Germline trimming cut 1 base from V and 2 bases from J; bases unmatched to any gene: 6. Per the germline V gene, CDR1 is SEHNR and CDR2 is FQNEAQ (reference sequence). The CDR3 has 17 amino acids. This CDR3 reads CASSLGQGALNTGELFF. Written as DNA, the CDR3 is TGTGCCAGCAGCTTAGGGCAGGGGGCTCTAAACACCGGGGAGCTGTTTTTT.

This clonotype turned up a few times. The J gene is TRBJ2-3, the V gene TRBV6-5; TRBD2 might be the D (5 bases). The CDR3 is 14 amino acids. Per germline, CDR1 MNHEY and CDR2 SVGAGI. Trimming cost V 2 bases and J 1 base, with 7 bases left between them. The CDR3 DNA reads as TGTGCCAGCAGTTACCCCGGGGGCACAGATACGCAGTATTTT. Protein: CASSYPGGTDTQYF.

This clonotype turned up a few times. The chain is built from TRBV5-1 and TRBJ2-1; TRBD2 matches at 8 bases. The CDR3 is 16 residues long. The V segment lost 4 bases and the J segment 4 bases; nucleotides outside the gene matches: 10. Germline loops: CDR1 SGHRS, CDR2 YFSETQ. The CDR3 here is CASSLGGGSEYNEQFF. CDR3 DNA: TGCGCCAGCAGCCTGGGCGGGGGGAGTGAGTACAATGAGCAGTTCTTC.